The present T cell receptor (beta chain) was sequenced within a study of Graves' ophthalmopathy and Graves' hyperthyroidism. In its sample, this clonotype was seen many times. Its antigen is unidentified. Whole-study results and caveats: Blood shared most expanded thyroid clonotypes above 0.001 frequency.

Amplification of TCR beta CDR3 regions used RNA transcripts. RT-PCR with HTBI primers came first, then second-round multiplex PCR. One entry per CDR3 protein, called by TCRdb with MiXCR from the multiplex PCR reads. Of approximately 460,000 distinct CDR3 sequences listed, approximately 15% were seen once; the top ten hold over 8%. The sequence was obtained from a young woman with Graves' ophthalmopathy. Sequences were obtained from blood.

CDR3 sequence: CAISERDRDEQYF. In nucleotides, the CDR3 is TGTGCCATCAGTGAGCGGGACAGGGACGAGCAGTACTTC. The V call is TRBV10-3, the J call TRBJ2-7, with 9 bases fitting TRBD1. Trimming at V came to 2 bases and at J to 5 bases, leaving 1 base not matched to a gene. This CDR3 is built from 13 residues. Germline assignment: CDR1 ENHRY and CDR2 SYGVKD.